One T cell receptor (beta chain) is described in this entry. Germline V lookup: CDR1 SEHNR, CDR2 FQNEAQ (reference sequence). This CDR3 comprises 12 residues. V dropped 3 bases and J dropped 9 bases, with 9 bases sitting between them. This specimen belongs to a study of blood T cell repertoires in COVID-19. Across the study: Sample material is recorded as cDNA or gDNA derived from T cells, B-cell-depleted T cells, or PBMCs.

Study processing details: From reference gene primer amplification, estimates of nucleated cell counts were derived. Using immunoSEQ multiplex PCR, the repertoire was profiled, and TCRdb retains in-frame clones only, with some absent. Clonal size and the V and J genes are those of that table, whereas D and trimming came from the DNA. The sample holds about 300,000 clones, over 75% seen once. Ages ranged from 18 to 89 years, with residence in 24 US areas. Resolution of symptoms, clearance, or two negative PCRs was present in recovered Cohort 3 donors. This clonotype was obtained from a woman in her late teens or twenties who had recovered from COVID-19. V and J are TRBV7-9 and TRBJ2-1; D uncertain. The sample consisted of PBMCs or T cells enriched from blood (not recorded which). Here the CDR3 DNA reads TGTGCCAGCAGCTTCCTAGTCTCTGAGCAGTTCTTC. Translation gives CASSFLVSEQFF. The full variable domain, in which reference TRBV7-9 and TRBJ2-1 provide the parts outside the CDR3, is DTGVSQNPRHKITKRGQNVTFRCDPISEHNRLYWYRQTLGQGPEFLTYFQNEAQLEKSRLLSDRFSAERPKGSFSTLEIQRTEQGDSAMYLCASSFLVSEQFFGPGTRLTVL.